This entry describes one TCR beta chain. Its antigen is currently unknown. This sample is drawn from a study of CD4 T cells in relation to SARS-CoV-2 and coronaviruses. Study-wide context: After roughly eleven days of antigen culture, PBMC TCR beta CDR3s were sequenced.

CD4+ T cells from unexposed donors were obtained before the COVID-19 pandemic (2011-2018). Isolation of CD4+ T cells took place after about eleven days in culture. Approximately 2 million PBMCs per well were cultured with 10 IU/ml IL-2. Study-level points and caveats: SARS-CoV-2-driven expansion was significantly weaker in crossreactive than monoreactive clones.

Sequenced by immunoSEQ multiplex PCR; TCRdb stores in-frame clones only, minus some. The table includes tens of thousands of clones, about two thirds detected once. The CDR3 has 15 amino acids. Per germline, CDR1 KGHSH and CDR2 LQKENI. The trim removed 5 bases at V and 4 bases at J, leaving 10 bases unmatched. The sequenced sample was CD4+ T cells from PBMCs, cultured in vitro. This TCR came from a human donor in good health. The chain combines TRBV18 with TRBJ2-7, with 8 bases matching TRBD1. The CDR3 is CASSTGQGGGYEQYF. CDR3 coding DNA: TGTGCCAGCTCAACTGGACAGGGAGGTGGGTACGAGCAGTACTTC.